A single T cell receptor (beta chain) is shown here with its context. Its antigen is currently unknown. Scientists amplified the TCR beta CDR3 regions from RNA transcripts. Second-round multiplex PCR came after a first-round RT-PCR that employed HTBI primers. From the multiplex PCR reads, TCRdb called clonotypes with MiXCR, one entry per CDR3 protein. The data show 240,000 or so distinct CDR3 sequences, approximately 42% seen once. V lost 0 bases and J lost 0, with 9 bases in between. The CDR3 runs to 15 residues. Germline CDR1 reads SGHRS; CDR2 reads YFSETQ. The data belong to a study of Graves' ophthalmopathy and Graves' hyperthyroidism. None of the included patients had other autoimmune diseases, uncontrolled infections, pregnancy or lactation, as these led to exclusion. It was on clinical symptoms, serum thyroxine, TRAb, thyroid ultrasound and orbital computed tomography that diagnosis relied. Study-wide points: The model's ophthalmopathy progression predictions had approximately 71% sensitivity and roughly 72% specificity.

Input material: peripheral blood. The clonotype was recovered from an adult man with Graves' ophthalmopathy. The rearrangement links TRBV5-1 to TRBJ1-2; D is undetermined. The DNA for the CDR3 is TGCGCCAGCAGCTTGGGGGCCTACGCTAACTATGGCTACACCTTC. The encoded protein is CASSLGAYANYGYTF. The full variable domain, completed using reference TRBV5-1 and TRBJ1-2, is KAGVTQTPRYLIKTRGQQVTLSCSPISGHRSVSWYQQTPGQGLQFLFEYFSETQRNKGNFPGRFSGRQFSNSRSEMNVSTLELGDSALYLCASSLGAYANYGYTFGSGTRLTVV.